The T cell receptor beta chain described here comes from a study of blood T cell repertoires in COVID-19. In germline, CDR1 is LGHDT, CDR2 YNNKEL (reference sequence). CDR3 length: 16 residues. J was trimmed by 4 bases and V by 4 bases; bases with no gene match: 7. Study members were between roughly 18 and 100 years old and lived in some 26 US regions. Participants had their cohort set by participant-reported clinical history. A COVID-19 case was met by exposed participants within 2 weeks before study entry. The authors' processing: Estimation of nucleated cell counts relied on the amplification of reference gene primers. Sequencing used immunoSEQ multiplex PCR; TCRdb keeps in-frame clones, though not all of them. The D gene and trimming were derived from the DNA, and the V and J assignments and clone size from that table. Of under 250,000 clones in the sample, approximately 83% were seen once.

This chain joins TRBV3-1 (or the pseudogene TRBV3-2) and TRBJ2-3; 11 bases are a match to TRBD2. This TCR came from a woman aged 50 to 65 who had been exposed to COVID-19. Sequencing was carried out using PBMCs or T cells enriched from blood (not recorded which). CDR3 bases: TGTGCCAGCAGCCCCCCACTAGCGGGGGTCCCAGATACGCAGTATTTT. As protein: CASSPPLAGVPDTQYF.